What follows are 23 T cell receptor beta chains derived from one specimen sequenced in a study of blood T cell repertoires in COVID-19. Sequencing used immunoSEQ multiplex PCR; TCRdb keeps in-frame clones, though not all of them. The top ten hold approximately 25% of the sample, which has 80,000 to 100,000 clones, about 80% seen once. Sequenced sample: peripheral blood. The receptors derive from a man in his 70s with acute or convalescent COVID-19.

This sequence joins TRBV27 and TRBJ2-3; 9 bases are shared with TRBD1. The junction had 1 base not matched to a gene; V was cut back by 5 bases and J by 1 base. Germline V gene lookup returns CDR1 MNHEY and CDR2 SMNVEV (reference sequence). This CDR3 is built from 14 residues. CDR3 sequence reads: CASSHRGRTDTQYF. In DNA form, the CDR3 reads TGTGCCAGCAGTCACAGGGGGCGCACAGATACGCAGTATTTT.

The rearrangement links TRBV5-1 to TRBJ1-1, with 12 bases identical to TRBD1. Germline CDR1 SGHRS, CDR2 YFSETQ. CDR3 length: 15 amino acids. J gave up 8 bases and V 4 bases, and 9 bases lay outside the gene matches. For the CDR3, the DNA is TGCGCCAGCAGCGCGGGACAGGGGGCCGTTGGCGAAGCTTTCTTT. The encoded protein is CASSAGQGAVGEAFF.

The chain carries TRBV28 and TRBJ2-7; 8 bases are a match to TRBD1. Germline CDR1 and CDR2: MDHEN and SYDVKM. V dropped 4 bases and J dropped 5; count of bases not matched to a gene: 7. The CDR3 totals 14 residues. The CDR3 protein is CASSSGRGHHEQYF. The CDR3 coding sequence is TGTGCCAGCAGTTCAGGCAGGGGGCATCACGAGCAGTACTTC.

The V call is TRBV10-2, the J call TRBJ1-3, with TRBD1 matching over 8 bases. CDR3 length: 16 amino acids. Trimming took 4 bases from V and 2 from J; bases not matched to a gene: 7. Germline V lookup: CDR1 WSHSY, CDR2 SAAADI. CDR3 sequence: CASSVGQGSPGNTIYF. The CDR3 DNA is TGCGCCAGCAGTGTCGGACAGGGATCTCCTGGAAACACCATATATTTT.

This clone was recorded a few times. For the CDR3, the DNA is TGCGCCAGCAGCTTGGTCGGGAGCTCCTACGAGCAGTACTTC. Its protein product is CASSLVGSSYEQYF. This rearrangement joins TRBV5-1 to TRBJ2-7; D may be TRBD2 (6 bases). V lost 0 bases to trimming and J lost 0 bases, with 7 bases between them. The germline V gene has CDR1 SGHRS and CDR2 YFSETQ. The CDR3 is made up of 14 amino acids. Full variable domain (rest looked up from reference TRBV5-1 and TRBJ2-7): KAGVTQTPRYLIKTRGQQVTLSCSPISGHRSVSWYQQTPGQGLQFLFEYFSETQRNKGNFPGRFSGRQFSNSRSEMNVSTLELGDSALYLCASSLVGSSYEQYFGPGTRLTVT.

This chain uses TRBV9 with TRBJ2-3; 15 bases map to TRBD2. Germline trimming cut 4 bases from V and 6 bases from J; bases unmatched to any gene: 9. The CDR3 runs 17 residues. Germline V gene lookup returns CDR1 SGDLS and CDR2 YYNGEE. CDR3 nucleotides: TGTGCCAGCAGCTACGGACTAGCGGGAGGGCAAGGCGATACGCAGTATTTT. Protein: CASSYGLAGGQGDTQYF. Full variable domain (outside the CDR3, taken from reference TRBV9 and TRBJ2-3): DSGVTQTPKHLITATGQRVTLRCSPRSGDLSVYWYQQSLDQGLQFLIQYYNGEERAKGNILERFSAQQFPDLHSELNLSSLELGDSALYFCASSYGLAGGQGDTQYFGPGTRLTVL.

This sequence joins TRBV6-6 and TRBJ2-7; D not certain. CDR3 size: 10 residues. Trimming took 5 bases from V and 7 from J, leaving 6 bases between them. CDR1 is MNHNY, CDR2 SVGAGI, per germline (reference sequence). This chain's CDR3 is CASSQREQYF. CDR3 nucleotides: TGTGCCAGCAGTCAACGGGAGCAGTACTTC.

The chain is built from TRBV27 and TRBJ2-3, with TRBD1 matching 10 bases. V lost 5 bases and J lost 6; bases outside the gene matches: 23. CDR1 is MNHEY and CDR2 is SMNVEV in the germline V gene (reference sequence). This CDR3 comprises 20 residues. The CDR3 sequence is CASSPGSSDGQGEFGDTQYF. Here the CDR3 DNA reads TGTGCCAGCAGTCCTGGGTCCTCAGATGGACAGGGGGAATTCGGCGATACGCAGTATTTT.

This chain uses TRBV9 with TRBJ2-7; 7 positions agree with TRBD1. V dropped 4 bases and J dropped 4; count of bases not matched to a gene: 8. This CDR3 has 14 amino acids. Germline V gene lookup returns CDR1 SGDLS and CDR2 YYNGEE. Here the CDR3 reads CASSPQGVGYEQYF. CDR3 DNA sequence: TGTGCCAGCAGCCCCCAGGGGGTTGGGTACGAGCAGTACTTC.

This sequence joins TRBV7-2 and TRBJ1-1; tentative D call: TRBD1 (6 bases). The V end was cut by 5 bases, the J end by 6 bases, with 16 bases between. The CDR3 length is 14 residues. Germline lookup yields CDR1 SGHTA and CDR2 FQGNSA. In nucleotides, the CDR3 is TGTGCCAGCAGCCTACAACAGGGTCGGTCTGAAGCTTTCTTT. Its protein product is CASSLQQGRSEAFF.

The chain uses TRBV27 and TRBJ1-1, with D perhaps TRBD1 (5 bases). The CDR3 is made up of 14 amino acids. Trimming pared 6 bases from V and 1 base from J, leaving 12 bases between. Germline CDR1 MNHEY, CDR2 SMNVEV (reference sequence). CDR3 sequence: CASSLGGRNTEAFF. CDR3 nucleotides: TGTGCCAGCAGCCTGGGGGGGAGGAACACTGAAGCTTTCTTT.

The chain uses TRBV6-2 or TRBV6-3 and TRBJ2-1; 11 bases agree with TRBD2. The CDR3 totals 15 residues. V was pared by 5 bases and J by 7 bases, with 7 bases of the junction left unmatched. CDR1 MNHEY and CDR2 SVGEGT come from the germline V gene. The CDR3 bases are TGTGCCAGCAGTCCACTAGCGGGAGTAGGTAATGAGCAGTTCTTC. This encodes CASSPLAGVGNEQFF.

The chain recombines TRBV6-5 with TRBJ2-5; 8 positions agree with TRBD1. Germline V lookup: CDR1 MNHEY, CDR2 SVGAGI. The CDR3 contains 14 residues. The trim removed 6 bases at V and 5 bases at J, leaving 8 bases unmatched. The CDR3 nucleotides are TGTGCCAGCAGAGGACCAGGGGGCGTTGAGACCCAGTACTTC. Its protein is CASRGPGGVETQYF.

The rearrangement links TRBV19 to TRBJ1-2; the D is unclear. Germline V gene data show CDR1 as LNHDA and CDR2 as SQIVND (reference sequence). The ends were cut back, 5 bases at V and 0 bases at J, with 10 bases in the middle. CDR3 length: 14 amino acids. CDR3 protein: CASSATGTNYGYTF. Written as DNA, the CDR3 is TGTGCCAGTAGTGCTACCGGGACTAACTATGGCTACACCTTC.

The chain joins TRBV27 to TRBJ1-5, with 7 bases that match TRBD1. The germline CDR1 and CDR2 sequences are MNHEY and SMNVEV (reference sequence). CDR3 length: 14 amino acids. V shed 5 bases, J shed 2 bases, and the junction held 3 bases outside the gene matches. CDR3 amino acids: CASSDRVGNQPQHF. CDR3 nucleotides: TGTGCCAGCAGTGACAGGGTCGGCAATCAGCCCCAGCATTTT.

For this clone: The sample carries other DNA sequences with the same CDR3. The chain carries TRBV2 and TRBJ1-1, with D tentatively TRBD1 (5 bases). Germline V gene lookup returns CDR1 SNHLY and CDR2 FYNNEI. Trimming cost V 7 bases and J 0 bases, with 12 bases left between them. The CDR3 consists of 14 residues. CDR3 in amino acids: CASTGQPMNTEAFF. CDR3 nucleotides: TGTGCCAGCACCGGACAACCCATGAACACTGAAGCTTTCTTT.

The chain has TRBV24-1 and TRBJ2-4; 8 nucleotides match TRBD2. This CDR3 is 16 amino acids long. Germline V gene lookup returns CDR1 KGHDR and CDR2 SFDVKD. After removal of 3 bases from V and 3 bases from J, the junction contained 6 bases not matched to a gene. CDR3 nucleotide sequence: TGTGCCACCAGTGATGCCGCGGCGGGAGGCAAAAACATTCAGTACTTC. It codes for CATSDAAAGGKNIQYF.

CDR3 DNA: TGTGCCAGCAGTTGGACAGGGGTAGGAAACACCATATATTTT. Protein sequence: CASSWTGVGNTIYF. The rearrangement uses TRBV28 and TRBJ1-3; 9 nucleotides align to TRBD1. V shed 4 bases and J 4 bases; nucleotides not matched to a gene: 2. In germline, CDR1 is MDHEN, CDR2 SYDVKM. The CDR3 has 14 residues.

This clone was detected once. V and J are TRBV27 and TRBJ1-6; no firm D call. The CDR3 is made up of 16 amino acids. Germline lookup yields CDR1 MNHEY and CDR2 SMNVEV (reference sequence). V lost 4 bases, J lost 7 bases, and 17 bases lay in between. The CDR3 DNA is TGTGCCAGCAGTTCTGGGCCCCAACGAGGGAATTCACCCCTCCACTTT. Residues: CASSSGPQRGNSPLHF.

The genes are TRBV3-1 (or the pseudogene TRBV3-2) and TRBJ2-5; 7 bases fit TRBD2. Germline V gene lookup returns CDR1 LGHDT and CDR2 YNNKEL (reference sequence). This CDR3 region has 11 residues. V was clipped by 4 bases and J by 14 bases; unmatched bases: 7. CDR3 amino acids: CASSPGRACYF. CDR3 in DNA: TGTGCCAGCAGCCCGGGGAGGGCCTGTTACTTC.

This clone was seen more than once but under ten times. A read error may account for a junction end that differs from germline. J is TRBJ1-2 and V is TRBV6-2 or TRBV6-3; D remains unclear. Germline-derived CDR1 and CDR2 are MNHEY and SVGEGT. The CDR3 is 13 amino acids. CDR3 sequence (DNA): TGTGCCAGCAGTGACTCTCCGGGTGGCGGCTACACCTTC. It translates to CASSDSPGGGYTF.

The chain links TRBV3-1 (or the pseudogene TRBV3-2) to TRBJ2-3; 10 nucleotides agree with TRBD2. Germline CDR1 reads LGHDT; CDR2 reads YNNKEL (reference sequence). With 0 bases clipped from V and 5 bases from J, the junction kept 8 bases outside the gene matches. The CDR3 has 17 residues. The CDR3 coding sequence is TGTGCCAGCAGCCAAGATAGGTTGGCTAGCGGGGGAGATACGCAGTATTTT. This codes for CASSQDRLASGGDTQYF.

The V and J genes are TRBV27 and TRBJ2-7; possibly TRBD2 for D (6 bases). Germline CDR1 and CDR2: MNHEY and SMNVEV (reference sequence). The V and J ends lost 5 bases and 7 bases respectively, with 18 bases between them. The CDR3 is made up of 14 amino acids. Written as DNA, the CDR3 is TGTGCCAGCAGTCCGTATCGGGACTGGGGAGAGCAGTACTTC. Its translation: CASSPYRDWGEQYF.